This TCR beta chain was documented in a study of shared clonotypes between healthy human individuals. Looking at the study overall: Ranging from 18 to 49 in age, donors were two women and three men.

Trimming removed 2 bases from V and 7 bases from J, with 14 bases in between. The CDR3 has 15 amino acids. Germline lookup yields CDR1 SNHLY and CDR2 FYNNEI. Per sorted-subset replicate PCR, input was around 200 ng DNA, representing some 30,000 T cell genomes. Sequenced by immunoSEQ multiplex PCR; TCRdb stores in-frame clones only, minus some. The table includes roughly 1.5 million clones, approximately 98% detected once. The clonotype originates from a man aged 25 to 45 in good health. What was sequenced was naive CD4+ T cells sorted from blood. Stated subset: CD45RA+ positively selected. The J gene is TRBJ2-2, the V gene TRBV2; D may match TRBD1 or TRBD2 (5 bases each). Here the CDR3 DNA reads TGTGCCAGCAGTGAAACGGGGAACAGGTTCGGGGAGCTGTTTTTT. This translates into CASSETGNRFGELFF.